The T cell receptor beta chain described here comes from a study of blood T cell repertoires in COVID-19. Whole-study context: The United States, Italy and Spain provided the acute and convalescent COVID-19 samples.

Per the authors' pipeline: The assay estimated nucleated cells by amplifying reference gene primers. Only in-frame clones appear in the TCRdb table, and some are missing; sequencing was by immunoSEQ multiplex PCR. V, J and clone size are taken as reported in that table, and D and trimming were inferred from the DNA itself. This sample has nearly 350,000 clones, with more than 75% found just once. The TCR comes from a woman in her forties or fifties with COVID-19, enrolled during active disease. The sequenced sample was peripheral blood.

CDR3 DNA sequence: TGTGCCAGCAGTTCAACACCGTACCAGCATTTT. Protein product: CASSSTPYQHF. This chain joins TRBV7-2 and TRBJ1-5; D remains unclear. This CDR3 is 11 amino acids long. Deletions cut 6 bases from V and 12 bases from J, with 12 bases between. The germline V gene encodes CDR1 SGHTA and CDR2 FQGNSA.